This T cell receptor beta chain was found in a study of blood T cell repertoires in COVID-19. The wider study: Acute and convalescent COVID-19 specimens originated in the United States, Italy and Spain.

The germline CDR1 and CDR2 sequences are SGHTA and FQGNSA. V lost 5 bases to trimming and J lost 4 bases; unmatched junction nucleotides: 6. The CDR3 is made up of 15 amino acids. Repertoires were generated with immunoSEQ multiplex PCR, while TCRdb's copy carries only in-frame clones and drops some. The data show 250,000 to 400,000 clones, over 75% seen once. The chain links TRBV7-2 to TRBJ2-7; 12 nucleotides match TRBD2. Sequenced sample: peripheral blood. The clonotype was recovered from a man between 50 and 59 years old with active or convalescent COVID-19. The CDR3 reads CASSPRLAGAYEQYF. CDR3 nucleotide sequence: TGTGCCAGCAGCCCCCGACTAGCGGGAGCTTACGAGCAGTACTTC. Full variable domain (remainder filled in from reference TRBV7-2 and TRBJ2-7): GAGVSQSPSNKVTEKGKDVELRCDPISGHTALYWYRQSLGQGLEFLIYFQGNSAPDKSGLPSDRFSAERTGGSVSTLTIQRTQQEDSAVYLCASSPRLAGAYEQYFGPGTRLTVT.